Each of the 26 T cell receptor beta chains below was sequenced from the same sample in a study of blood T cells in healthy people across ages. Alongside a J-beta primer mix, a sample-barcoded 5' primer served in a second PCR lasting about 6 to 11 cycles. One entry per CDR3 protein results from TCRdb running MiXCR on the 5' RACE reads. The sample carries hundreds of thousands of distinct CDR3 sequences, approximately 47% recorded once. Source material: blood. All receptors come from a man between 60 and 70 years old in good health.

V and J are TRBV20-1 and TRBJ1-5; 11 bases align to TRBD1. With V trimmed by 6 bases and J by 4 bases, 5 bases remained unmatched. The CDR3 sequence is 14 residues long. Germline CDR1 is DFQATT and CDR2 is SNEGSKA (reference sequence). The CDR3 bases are TGCAGTGCGCAGGGACAGGGGGTTAATCAGCCCCAGCATTTT. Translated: CSAQGQGVNQPQHF.

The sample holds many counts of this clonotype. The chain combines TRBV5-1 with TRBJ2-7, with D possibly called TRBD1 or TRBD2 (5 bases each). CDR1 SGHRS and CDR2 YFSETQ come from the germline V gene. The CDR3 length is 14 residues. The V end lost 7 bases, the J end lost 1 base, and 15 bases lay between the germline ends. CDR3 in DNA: TGCGCCAGCTCCCCCGGGGCTGTTTCCTACGAGCAGTACTTC. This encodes CASSPGAVSYEQYF.

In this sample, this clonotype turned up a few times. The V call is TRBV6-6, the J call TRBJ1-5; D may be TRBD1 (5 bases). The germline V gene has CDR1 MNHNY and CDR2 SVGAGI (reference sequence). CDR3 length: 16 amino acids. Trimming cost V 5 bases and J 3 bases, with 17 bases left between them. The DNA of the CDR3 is TGTGCCAGCAGTCCCGGAGCCCAGACAGTCAATCAGCCCCAGCATTTT. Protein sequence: CASSPGAQTVNQPQHF.

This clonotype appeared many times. CDR3 sequence (DNA): TGTGCCAGCACCAAACTCGGGGGCAGGGTAGGGGACGAGCAGTACTTC. This codes for CASTKLGGRVGDEQYF. The chain has TRBV6-6 and TRBJ2-7; D may be TRBD1 or TRBD2 (6 bases each). V was trimmed by 7 bases and J by 5 bases, leaving 24 bases between them. CDR3 size: 16 residues. The germline V gene encodes CDR1 MNHNY and CDR2 SVGAGI (reference sequence).

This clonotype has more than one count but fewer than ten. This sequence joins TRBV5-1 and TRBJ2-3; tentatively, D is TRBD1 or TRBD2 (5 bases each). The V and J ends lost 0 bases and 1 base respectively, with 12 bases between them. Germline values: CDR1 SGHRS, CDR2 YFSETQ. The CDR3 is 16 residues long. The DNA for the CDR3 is TGCGCCAGCAGCTTGGATACGGGGACGGGCACAGATACGCAGTATTTT. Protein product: CASSLDTGTGTDTQYF.

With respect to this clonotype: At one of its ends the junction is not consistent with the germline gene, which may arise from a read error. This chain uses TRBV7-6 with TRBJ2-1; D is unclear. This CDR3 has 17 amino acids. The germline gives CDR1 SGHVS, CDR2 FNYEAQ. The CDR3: CASSLALGYGSYKEQFF. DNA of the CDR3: TGTGCCAGCAGCTTAGCGCTGGGGTACGGCTCCTACAAGGAGCAGTTCTTC.

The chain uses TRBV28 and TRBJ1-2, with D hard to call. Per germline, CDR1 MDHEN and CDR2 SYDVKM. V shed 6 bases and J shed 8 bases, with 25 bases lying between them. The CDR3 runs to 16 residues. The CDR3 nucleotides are TGTGCCAGCAGAGCCCCTCGGACCTCTCTCGGTCACGGCTACACCTTC. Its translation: CASRAPRTSLGHGYTF.

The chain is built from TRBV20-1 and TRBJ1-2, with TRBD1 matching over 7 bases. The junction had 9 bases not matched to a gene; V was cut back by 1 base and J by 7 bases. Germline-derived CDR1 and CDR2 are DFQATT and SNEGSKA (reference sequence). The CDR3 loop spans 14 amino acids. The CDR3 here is CSARGTQGVGGYTF. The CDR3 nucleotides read TGCAGTGCTAGAGGGACTCAGGGGGTCGGTGGCTACACCTTC.

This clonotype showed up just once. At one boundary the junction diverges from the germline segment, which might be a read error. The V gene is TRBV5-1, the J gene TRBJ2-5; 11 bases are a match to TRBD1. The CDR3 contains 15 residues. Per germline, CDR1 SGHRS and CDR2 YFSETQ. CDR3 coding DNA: TGCGCCAGCAGCATAGGACAGGGGGCATTAGAGACCCGGTACTTC. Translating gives CASSIGQGALETRYF.

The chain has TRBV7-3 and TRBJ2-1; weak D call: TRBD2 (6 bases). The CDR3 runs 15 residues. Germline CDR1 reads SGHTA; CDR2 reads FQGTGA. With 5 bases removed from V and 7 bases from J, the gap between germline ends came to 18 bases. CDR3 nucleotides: TGTGCCAGCAGCGAAGGGCGGGGACGAAAAAATGAGCAGTTCTTC. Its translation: CASSEGRGRKNEQFF.

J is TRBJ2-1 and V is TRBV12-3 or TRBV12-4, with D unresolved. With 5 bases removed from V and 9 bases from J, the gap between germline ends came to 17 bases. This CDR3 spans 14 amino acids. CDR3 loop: CASSDKPPRVEQFF. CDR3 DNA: TGTGCCAGCAGTGACAAACCCCCTAGAGTTGAGCAGTTCTTC.

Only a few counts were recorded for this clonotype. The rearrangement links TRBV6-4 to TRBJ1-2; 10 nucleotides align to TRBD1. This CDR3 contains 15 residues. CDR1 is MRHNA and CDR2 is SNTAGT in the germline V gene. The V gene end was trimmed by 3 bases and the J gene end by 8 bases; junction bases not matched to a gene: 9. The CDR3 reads CASSERGQGIGGYTF. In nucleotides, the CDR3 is TGTGCCAGCAGTGAACGGGGACAGGGGATCGGGGGCTACACCTTC.

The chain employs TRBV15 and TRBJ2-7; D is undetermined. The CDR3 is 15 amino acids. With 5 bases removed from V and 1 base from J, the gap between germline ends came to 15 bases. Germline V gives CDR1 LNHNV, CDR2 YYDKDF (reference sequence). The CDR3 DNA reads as TGTGCCACCAGCGGGAATCCGTATAGTTCCTACGAGCAGTACTTC. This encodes CATSGNPYSSYEQYF.

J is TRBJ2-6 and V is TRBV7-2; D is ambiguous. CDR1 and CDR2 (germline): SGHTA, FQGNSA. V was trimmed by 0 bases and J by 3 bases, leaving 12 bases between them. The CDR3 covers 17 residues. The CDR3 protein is CASSLAGSPFGANVLTF. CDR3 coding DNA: TGTGCCAGCAGCTTAGCAGGATCCCCCTTTGGGGCCAACGTCCTGACTTTC.

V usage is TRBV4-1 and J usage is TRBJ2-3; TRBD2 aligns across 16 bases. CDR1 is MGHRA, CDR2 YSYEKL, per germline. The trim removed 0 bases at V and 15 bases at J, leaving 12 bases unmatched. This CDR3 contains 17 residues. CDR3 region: CASSQDGTSGGADTLYF. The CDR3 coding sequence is TGCGCCAGCAGCCAAGACGGGACTAGCGGGGGGGCAGATACGCTCTATTTT.

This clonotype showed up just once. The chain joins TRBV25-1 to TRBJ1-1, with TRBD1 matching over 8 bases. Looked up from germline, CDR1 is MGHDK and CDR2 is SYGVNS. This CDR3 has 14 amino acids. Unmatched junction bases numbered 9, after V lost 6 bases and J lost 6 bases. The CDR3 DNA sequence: TGTGCCAGCAGCGCAGGGGGCGCGGTGGCTGAAGCTTTCTTT. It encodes CASSAGGAVAEAFF. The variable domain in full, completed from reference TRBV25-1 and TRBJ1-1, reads EADIYQTPRYLVIGTGKKITLECSQTMGHDKMYWYQQDPGMELHLIHYSYGVNSTEKGDLSSESTVSRIRTEHFPLTLESARPSHTSQYLCASSAGGAVAEAFFGQGTRLTVV.

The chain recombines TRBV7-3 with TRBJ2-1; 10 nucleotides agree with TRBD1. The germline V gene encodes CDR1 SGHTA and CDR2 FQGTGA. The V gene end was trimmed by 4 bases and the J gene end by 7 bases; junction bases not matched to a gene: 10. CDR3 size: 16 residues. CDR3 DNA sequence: TGTGCCAGCAGCTCTCTAGGGACAGGGGTATGGAATGAGCAGTTCTTC. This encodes CASSSLGTGVWNEQFF.

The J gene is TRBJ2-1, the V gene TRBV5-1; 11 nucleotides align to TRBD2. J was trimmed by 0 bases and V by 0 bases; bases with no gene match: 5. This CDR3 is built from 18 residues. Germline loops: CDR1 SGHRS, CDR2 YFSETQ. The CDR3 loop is CASSLVSSGGVSYNEQFF. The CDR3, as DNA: TGCGCCAGCAGCTTGGTTAGTAGCGGGGGGGTCTCCTACAATGAGCAGTTCTTC. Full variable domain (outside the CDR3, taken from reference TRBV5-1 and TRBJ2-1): KAGVTQTPRYLIKTRGQQVTLSCSPISGHRSVSWYQQTPGQGLQFLFEYFSETQRNKGNFPGRFSGRQFSNSRSEMNVSTLELGDSALYLCASSLVSSGGVSYNEQFFGPGTRLTVL.

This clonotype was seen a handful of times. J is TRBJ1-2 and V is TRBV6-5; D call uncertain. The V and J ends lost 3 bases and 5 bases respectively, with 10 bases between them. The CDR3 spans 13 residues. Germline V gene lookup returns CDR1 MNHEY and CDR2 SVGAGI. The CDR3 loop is CASSYSGIYGYTF. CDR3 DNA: TGTGCCAGCAGTTATTCCGGAATTTATGGCTACACCTTC.

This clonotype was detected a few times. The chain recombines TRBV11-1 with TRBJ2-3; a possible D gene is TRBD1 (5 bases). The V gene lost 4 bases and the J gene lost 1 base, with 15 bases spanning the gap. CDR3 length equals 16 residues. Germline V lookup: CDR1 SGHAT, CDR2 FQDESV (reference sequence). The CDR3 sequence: CASSSKTDGGTDTQYF. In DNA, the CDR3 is TGTGCCAGCAGCTCGAAGACAGACGGCGGCACAGATACGCAGTATTTT.

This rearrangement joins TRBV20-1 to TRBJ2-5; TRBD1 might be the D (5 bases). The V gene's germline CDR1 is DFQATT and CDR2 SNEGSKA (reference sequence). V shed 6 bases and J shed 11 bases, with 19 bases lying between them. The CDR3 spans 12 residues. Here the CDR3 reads CSANPGYQEQYF. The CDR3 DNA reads TGCAGTGCCAACCCAGGGTACCAGGAGCAGTACTTC.

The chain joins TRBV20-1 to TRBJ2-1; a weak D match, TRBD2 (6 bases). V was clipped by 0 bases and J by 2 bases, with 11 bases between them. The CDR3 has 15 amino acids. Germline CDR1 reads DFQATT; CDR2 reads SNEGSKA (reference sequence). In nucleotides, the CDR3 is TGCAGTGCTAGAGAGTCGGGGAGGACCTACAATGAGCAGTTCTTC. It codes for CSARESGRTYNEQFF.

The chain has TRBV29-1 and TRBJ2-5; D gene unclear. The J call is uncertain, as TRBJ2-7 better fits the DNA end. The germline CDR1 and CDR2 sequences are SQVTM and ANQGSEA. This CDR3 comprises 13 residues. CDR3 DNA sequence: TGCAGCGCGACGGAGACTGCAAGGACCGAGCAGTACTTC. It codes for CSATETARTEQYF.

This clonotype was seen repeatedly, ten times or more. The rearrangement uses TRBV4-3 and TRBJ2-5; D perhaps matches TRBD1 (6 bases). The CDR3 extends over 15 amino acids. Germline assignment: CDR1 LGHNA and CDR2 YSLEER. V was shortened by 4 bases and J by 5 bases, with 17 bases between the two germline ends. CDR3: CASSPLTGIGETQYF. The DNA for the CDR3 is TGCGCCAGCAGCCCCCTTACAGGGATCGGGGAGACCCAGTACTTC.

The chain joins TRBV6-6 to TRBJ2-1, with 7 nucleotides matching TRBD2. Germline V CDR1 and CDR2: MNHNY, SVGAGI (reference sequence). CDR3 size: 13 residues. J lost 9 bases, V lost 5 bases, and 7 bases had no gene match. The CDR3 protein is CASSPPGGGEQFF. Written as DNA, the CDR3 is TGTGCCAGCAGTCCTCCGGGCGGGGGTGAGCAGTTCTTC.

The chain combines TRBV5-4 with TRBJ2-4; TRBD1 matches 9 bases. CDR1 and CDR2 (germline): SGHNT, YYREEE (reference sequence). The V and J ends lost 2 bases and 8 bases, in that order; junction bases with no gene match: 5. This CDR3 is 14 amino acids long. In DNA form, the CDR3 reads TGTGCCAGCAGCTTAGGGGGACAGGGACACATTCAGTACTTC. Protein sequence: CASSLGGQGHIQYF. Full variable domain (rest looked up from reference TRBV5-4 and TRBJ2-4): ETGVTQSPTHLIKTRGQQVTLRCSSQSGHNTVSWYQQALGQGPQFIFQYYREEENGRGNFPPRFSGLQFPNYSSELNVNALELDDSALYLCASSLGGQGHIQYFGAGTRLSVL.